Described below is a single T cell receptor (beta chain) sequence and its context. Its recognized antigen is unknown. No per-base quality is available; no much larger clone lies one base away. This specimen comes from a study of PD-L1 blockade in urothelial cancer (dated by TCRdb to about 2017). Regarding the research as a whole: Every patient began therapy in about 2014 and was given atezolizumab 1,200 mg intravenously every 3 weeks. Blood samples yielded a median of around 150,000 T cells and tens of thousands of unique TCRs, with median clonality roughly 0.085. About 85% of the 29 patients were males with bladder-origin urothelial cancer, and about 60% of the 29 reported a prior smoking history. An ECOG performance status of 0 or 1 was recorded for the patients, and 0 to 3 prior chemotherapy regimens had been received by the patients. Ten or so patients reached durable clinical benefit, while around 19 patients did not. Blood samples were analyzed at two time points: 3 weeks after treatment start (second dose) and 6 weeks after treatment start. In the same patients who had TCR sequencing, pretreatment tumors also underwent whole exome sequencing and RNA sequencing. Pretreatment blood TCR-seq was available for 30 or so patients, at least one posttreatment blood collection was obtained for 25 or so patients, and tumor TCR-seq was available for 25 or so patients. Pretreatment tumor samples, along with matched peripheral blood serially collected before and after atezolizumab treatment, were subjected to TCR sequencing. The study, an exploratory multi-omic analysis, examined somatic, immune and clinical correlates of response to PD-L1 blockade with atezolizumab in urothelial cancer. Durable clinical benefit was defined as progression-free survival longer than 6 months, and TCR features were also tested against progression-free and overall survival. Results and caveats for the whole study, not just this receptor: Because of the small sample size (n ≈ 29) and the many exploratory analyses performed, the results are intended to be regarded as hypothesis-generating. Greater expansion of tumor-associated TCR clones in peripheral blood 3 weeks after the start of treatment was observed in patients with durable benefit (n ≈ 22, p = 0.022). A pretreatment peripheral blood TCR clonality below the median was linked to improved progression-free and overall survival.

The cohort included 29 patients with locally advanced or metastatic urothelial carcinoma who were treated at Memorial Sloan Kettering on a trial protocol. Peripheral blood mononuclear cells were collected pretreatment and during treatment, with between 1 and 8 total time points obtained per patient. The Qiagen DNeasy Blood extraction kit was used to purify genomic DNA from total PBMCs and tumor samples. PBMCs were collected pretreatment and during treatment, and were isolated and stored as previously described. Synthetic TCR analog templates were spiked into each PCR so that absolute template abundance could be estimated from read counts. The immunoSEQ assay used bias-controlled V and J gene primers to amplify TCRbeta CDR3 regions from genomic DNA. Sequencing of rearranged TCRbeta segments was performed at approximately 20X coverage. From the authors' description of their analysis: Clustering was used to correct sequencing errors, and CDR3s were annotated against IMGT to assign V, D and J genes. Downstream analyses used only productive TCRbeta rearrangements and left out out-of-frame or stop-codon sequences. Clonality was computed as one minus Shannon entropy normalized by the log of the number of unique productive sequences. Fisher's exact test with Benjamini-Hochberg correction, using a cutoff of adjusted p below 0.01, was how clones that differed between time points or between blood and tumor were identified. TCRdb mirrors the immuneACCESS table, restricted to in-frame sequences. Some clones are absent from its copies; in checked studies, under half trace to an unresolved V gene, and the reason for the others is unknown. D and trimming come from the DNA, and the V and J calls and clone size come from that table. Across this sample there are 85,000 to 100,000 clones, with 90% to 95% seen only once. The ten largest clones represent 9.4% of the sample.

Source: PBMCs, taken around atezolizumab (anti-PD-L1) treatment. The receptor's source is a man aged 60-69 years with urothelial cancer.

The CDR3 here reads CASSSGSGTEAFF. Here is the DNA: TGTGCCAGCAGCTCCGGGAGCGGCACTGAAGCTTTCTTT. The sequence is built from TRBV7-8 and TRBJ1-1; the D gene is not confidently resolved. Including the terminal cysteine and phenylalanine, the CDR3 comprises 13 residues. Of all the DNA, just the CDR3 is kept, 39 bases in frame from base 1. CDR1 is given as SGHVS and CDR2 as FQNEAQ, both from the germline V gene. A distance of 10 bases separates the germline ends of V and J, which lose 4 bases and 4 bases respectively.